This entry concerns a single TCR beta chain. Germline V gene lookup returns CDR1 SEHNR and CDR2 FQNEAQ (reference sequence). The CDR3 covers 15 residues. Trimming took off 3 bases at V and 3 bases at J, with 14 bases between the two ends. This sample is part of a study of blood T cell repertoires in COVID-19. Study context: Specimens from acute and convalescent COVID-19 originated in the United States, Italy and Spain. T cells, B-cell-depleted T cells, or PBMCs provided the cDNA or gDNA that served as material.

Original processing methods: How many nucleated cells were present was estimated from reference gene primer amplification. Produced via immunoSEQ multiplex PCR; TCRdb's table is partial and in-frame only. The V and J calls and clone size come from that table; D and trimming were worked out from the DNA. The sample records about 60,000 clones, over 60% being singletons. Seattle participants joined during active infection and were tracked over time. The sample comprised peripheral blood. The rearrangement joins TRBV7-9 to TRBJ1-1; D is unresolved. This receptor was obtained from a young man with COVID-19, enrolled during active disease. This CDR3 is CASSLWVSRDTEAFF. In nucleotides, the CDR3 is TGTGCCAGCAGCTTGTGGGTCTCTCGGGACACTGAAGCTTTCTTT. Full variable domain (remainder filled in from reference TRBV7-9 and TRBJ1-1): DTGVSQNPRHKITKRGQNVTFRCDPISEHNRLYWYRQTLGQGPEFLTYFQNEAQLEKSRLLSDRFSAERPKGSFSTLEIQRTEQGDSAMYLCASSLWVSRDTEAFFGQGTRLTVV.